Listed below are T cell receptor beta chains from one sample, sequenced in a study of Ad26.COV2.S vaccination and SARS-CoV-2 variants. Measured with immunoSEQ multiplex PCR; TCRdb has only the in-frame clones, and not every one. Here the sample spans tens of thousands of clones, 65% to 90% being singletons. Source: peripheral blood, taken after recovery from COVID-19. Receptors originate from a human donor who had recovered from COVID-19. CDR3s include the opening cysteine and the closing phenylalanine or tryptophan. The D gene is left open where the match is weak. Size is omitted from some rows. Given values are once, few, many or a class for expanded clones.

clone size	D gene	V gene	J gene	CDR3 protein	CDR3 DNA
-	TRBD1	TRBV5-6	TRBJ1-4	CASSIDRAGNEKLFF	TGTGCCAGCAGCATCGACAGGGCGGGTAATGAAAAACTGTTTTTT
-	-	TRBV12-3/TRBV12-4	TRBJ2-2	CASTLRRTGELFF	TGTGCCAGCACCCTTCGTCGGACCGGGGAGCTGTTTTTT
-	-	TRBV7-9	TRBJ2-5	CASSLEAVIGAETQYF	TGTGCCAGCAGCTTAGAAGCGGTGATAGGGGCGGAGACCCAGTACTTC
few	-	TRBV5-1	TRBJ2-1	CASSPGGADSYNEQFF	TGCGCCAGCAGCCCTGGGGGGGCGGACTCCTACAATGAGCAGTTCTTC
-	-	TRBV5-1	TRBJ1-4	CASSSGWGRDEKLFF	TGCGCCAGCAGCTCGGGCTGGGGGCGAGATGAAAAACTGTTTTTT
-	TRBD1	TRBV7-6	TRBJ2-1	CASSLGGQGLANEQFF	TGTGCCAGCAGCTTAGGGGGACAGGGATTAGCCAATGAGCAGTTCTTC
-	-	TRBV10-2	TRBJ1-1	CASRDPGLGDTEAFF	TGCGCCAGCAGAGACCCGGGGTTAGGAGACACTGAAGCTTTCTTT
-	TRBD1	TRBV7-9	TRBJ1-5	CASSSGDRANQPQHF	TGTGCCAGCAGCTCGGGAGACAGGGCTAATCAGCCCCAGCATTTT
-	-	TRBV28	TRBJ1-2	CASSLVHGRSYGYTF	TGTGCCAGCAGTTTGGTCCATGGGAGGAGCTATGGCTACACCTTC
-	TRBD2	TRBV5-4	TRBJ2-3	CASSLGGGAVGEYF	TGTGCCAGCAGCTTGGGCGGGGGGGCCGTCGGCGAGTATTTT
-	TRBD1	TRBV6-6	TRBJ1-5	CASSPGTGVGSNQPQHF	TGTGCCAGCAGTCCCGGGACAGGGGTAGGTAGCAATCAGCCCCAGCATTTT
-	-	TRBV7-2	TRBJ2-3	CASSLYVRRDESDTQYF	TGTGCCAGCAGCTTATATGTGAGGCGGGACGAGTCAGATACGCAGTATTTT
-	-	TRBV9	TRBJ2-2	CASSSGGFNLRSPGELFF	TGTGCCAGCAGCTCAGGGGGGTTTAATCTAAGGAGCCCCGGGGAGCTGTTTTTT
once	-	TRBV21-1	TRBJ2-7	CASSKDKGAIGPEQYF	TGTGCCAGCAGCAAAGATAAGGGGGCTATTGGTCCCGAGCAGTACTTC
-	-	TRBV7-9	TRBJ2-3	CASSLGTADTQYF	TGTGCCAGCAGCTTAGGGACAGCAGATACGCAGTATTTT
-	-	TRBV5-1	TRBJ2-7	CASAGDLGTTNYEQYF	TGCGCCAGCGCAGGGGACCTCGGGACTACAAACTACGAGCAGTACTTC
once	-	TRBV28	TRBJ1-5	CASSFPGGRNQPQHF	TGTGCCAGCAGTTTCCCGGGGGGCCGCAATCAGCCCCAGCATTTT
-	TRBD2	TRBV7-2	TRBJ2-5	CASSSGTSGGKTQYF	TGTGCCAGCAGCTCCGGGACTAGCGGGGGTAAGACCCAGTACTTC
-	TRBD1	TRBV30	TRBJ1-2	CAWGDSLGGYTF	TGTGCCTGGGGGGACAGCCTCGGGGGCTACACCTTC
-	-	TRBV5-1	TRBJ1-2	CASSQGAVYGYTF	TGCGCCAGCAGCCAGGGAGCAGTCTATGGCTACACCTTC
-	TRBD2	TRBV6-1	TRBJ2-1	CASSERWLAGINEQFF	TGTGCCAGCAGTGAAAGGTGGCTAGCGGGGATTAATGAGCAGTTCTTC
-	TRBD1	TRBV19	TRBJ1-3	CASSPGQVIGNTIYF	TGTGCCAGTAGCCCGGGACAGGTCATCGGAAACACCATATATTTT
-	-	TRBV27	TRBJ1-2	CASSRRGANYGYTF	TGTGCCAGCAGCCGCAGAGGAGCTAACTATGGCTACACCTTC
few	-	TRBV5-1	TRBJ1-1	CASSFAWTENTEAFF	TGCGCCAGCAGCTTCGCATGGACAGAGAACACTGAAGCTTTCTTT
-	-	TRBV7-8	TRBJ1-1	CASSLELGRGGENTEAFF	TGTGCCAGCAGCTTAGAGTTGGGGAGGGGCGGTGAGAACACTGAAGCTTTCTTT
-	-	TRBV9	TRBJ1-2	CASSVGLPGANYGYTF	TGTGCCAGCAGCGTAGGTCTCCCGGGGGCTAACTATGGCTACACCTTC
-	-	TRBV6-1	TRBJ1-2	CASSEAHGRAGGYTF	TGTGCCAGCAGTGAAGCGCACGGCCGGGCGGGTGGCTACACCTTC
-	-	TRBV5-5	TRBJ1-5	CASSLLAASNQPQHF	TGTGCCAGCAGCTTACTCGCGGCTAGCAATCAGCCCCAGCATTTT
-	-	TRBV27	TRBJ1-6	CASSYEGGNNSPLHF	TGTGCCAGCTCCTATGAGGGGGGAAATAATTCACCCCTCCACTTT
-	TRBD2	TRBV6-4	TRBJ2-6	CASSKGLAGAAGANVLTF	TGTGCCAGCAGTAAGGGGCTAGCGGGAGCAGCTGGGGCCAACGTCCTGACTTTC
-	TRBD2	TRBV13	TRBJ2-5	CASSSRTSGSRETQYF	TGTGCCAGCAGCAGCCGGACTAGCGGGTCCCGAGAGACCCAGTACTTC
-	TRBD1	TRBV18	TRBJ1-2	CASSAGTALGYTF	TGTGCCAGCTCGGCCGGGACAGCCCTTGGCTACACCTTC
-	-	TRBV5-4	TRBJ1-2	CASSSGRSGLYGYTF	TGTGCCAGCAGCTCCGGACGGAGCGGACTCTATGGCTACACCTTC
-	-	TRBV2	TRBJ2-7	CASSPRDEQYF	TGTGCCAGCAGTCCCAGGGACGAGCAGTACTTC
-	-	TRBV10-3	TRBJ1-2	CAISLSGTDLRGYTF	TGTGCCATCAGCCTTTCGGGGACCGACTTGAGGGGCTACACCTTC
-	TRBD1	TRBV12-3/TRBV12-4	TRBJ2-1	CASSWRQGNEQFF	TGTGCCAGCAGTTGGAGACAGGGCAATGAGCAGTTCTTC
-	TRBD2	TRBV19	TRBJ2-1	CASSTFLAGADNEQFF	TGTGCCAGTAGTACCTTCTTAGCGGGAGCGGACAATGAGCAGTTCTTC
once	TRBD2	TRBV18	TRBJ2-1	CASSRASGATNEQFF	TGTGCCAGCTCGCGAGCTAGCGGGGCGACCAATGAGCAGTTCTTC
-	-	TRBV4-1	TRBJ1-6	CASSQDQSQRVDSPLHF	TGCGCCAGCAGCCAAGATCAGTCACAGCGGGTGGATTCACCCCTCCACTTT
-	-	TRBV4-1	TRBJ1-1	CASSQGRLLPEAFF	TGCGCCAGCAGCCAGGGGAGGCTTTTGCCTGAAGCTTTCTTT
-	TRBD1	TRBV11-1	TRBJ1-1	CASSPGQGIEAFF	TGTGCCAGCAGCCCGGGACAGGGGATTGAAGCTTTCTTT
-	-	TRBV6-1	TRBJ2-3	CASSESVGLATDTQYF	TGTGCCAGCAGTGAAAGCGTCGGGCTAGCGACAGATACGCAGTATTTT
-	-	TRBV7-8	TRBJ1-1	CASSQAPGHNMNTEAFF	TGTGCCAGCAGCCAGGCCCCGGGACACAACATGAACACTGAAGCTTTCTTT
-	TRBD2	TRBV9	TRBJ2-3	CASSLAGTSGNTDTQYF	TGTGCCAGCAGCCTCGCAGGGACTAGCGGAAACACAGATACGCAGTATTTT
few	-	TRBV6-1	TRBJ1-5	CASSEAPVGLGNQPQHF	TGTGCCAGCAGTGAAGCGCCCGTGGGGTTGGGCAATCAGCCCCAGCATTTT
-	-	TRBV29-1	TRBJ1-1	CSASGTVNTEAFF	TGCAGCGCCTCCGGGACCGTGAACACTGAAGCTTTCTTT
-	-	TRBV19	TRBJ1-1	CASEGGKRPRNTEAFF	TGTGCCAGCGAGGGAGGGAAACGGCCAAGGAACACTGAAGCTTTCTTT
-	TRBD1	TRBV7-2	TRBJ1-1	CASSLRGPMNTEAFF	TGTGCCAGCAGCTTAAGGGGGCCCATGAACACTGAAGCTTTCTTT
-	TRBD1	TRBV6-6	TRBJ1-1	CASSPDRENFFF	TGTGCCAGCAGTCCCGACAGGGAAAACTTTTTCTTT
-	-	TRBV10-3	TRBJ2-3	CAISVLAGDGDTQYF	TGTGCCATCAGTGTCCTGGCAGGGGATGGAGATACGCAGTATTTT
-	TRBD2	TRBV19	TRBJ2-5	CASRERGGSETQYF	TGTGCCAGTAGGGAACGGGGGGGATCAGAGACCCAGTACTTC
-	-	TRBV30	TRBJ1-1	CAWRGGPRFAFF	TGTGCCTGGAGGGGGGGACCGCGCTTTGCTTTCTTT
-	-	TRBV5-1	TRBJ1-1	CASSSELNTEAFF	TGCGCCAGCAGCTCAGAGTTGAACACTGAAGCTTTCTTT